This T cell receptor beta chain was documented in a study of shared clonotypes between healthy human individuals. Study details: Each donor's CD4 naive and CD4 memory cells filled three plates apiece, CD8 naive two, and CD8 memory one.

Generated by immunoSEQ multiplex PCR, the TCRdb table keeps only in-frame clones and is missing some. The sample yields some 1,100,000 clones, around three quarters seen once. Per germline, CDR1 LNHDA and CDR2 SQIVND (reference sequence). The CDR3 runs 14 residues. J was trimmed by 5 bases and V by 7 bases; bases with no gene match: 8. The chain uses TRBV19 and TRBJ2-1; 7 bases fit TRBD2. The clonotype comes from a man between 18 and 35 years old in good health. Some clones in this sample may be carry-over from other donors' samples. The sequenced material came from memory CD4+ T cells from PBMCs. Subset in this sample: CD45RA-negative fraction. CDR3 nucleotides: TGTGCCAGTAACCCGGGACTACACCACAATGAGCAGTTCTTC. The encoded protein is CASNPGLHHNEQFF. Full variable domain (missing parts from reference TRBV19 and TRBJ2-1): DGGITQSPKYLFRKEGQNVTLSCEQNLNHDAMYWYRQDPGQGLRLIYYSQIVNDFQKGDIAEGYSVSREKKESFPLTVTSAQKNPTAFYLCASNPGLHHNEQFFGPGTRLTVL.